This T cell receptor (beta chain) stems from a study of OX40 agonist ivuxolimab in advanced cancers. Notes on the study in general: Individuals who were partial responders at 0.1-3.0 mg/kg had clonal expansion that ranked among the lowest. CD4+ and CD8+ blood T cells expanded clonally by week 6 at 0.1 to 3.0 mg/kg. More expanded clones were found, on average, in CD8+ than in CD4+ T cells.

Sequencing was performed with immunoSEQ multiplex PCR; in TCRdb, only in-frame clones are kept and a portion is missing. The sample carries 69,000 or so clones, around 85% recorded once. A word on this clone: Its antigen remains unidentified.

The CDR3 runs 16 residues. Germline loops: CDR1 LGHNA, CDR2 YNFKEQ. J was trimmed by 0 bases and V by 0 bases; bases with no gene match: 2. The J gene is TRBJ1-3, the V gene TRBV4-2; 7 bases fit TRBD1. This sequence was found in an adult with an advanced solid tumor such as melanoma, head and neck, liver or kidney cancer. Sequencing was performed on CD4+ or CD8+ T cells sorted from blood, taken in a trial of the OX40 agonist ivuxolimab. The CDR3 sequence is CASSQEGQSSGNTIYF. The CDR3 coding sequence is TGTGCCAGCAGCCAAGAGGGACAGAGCTCTGGAAACACCATATATTTT.